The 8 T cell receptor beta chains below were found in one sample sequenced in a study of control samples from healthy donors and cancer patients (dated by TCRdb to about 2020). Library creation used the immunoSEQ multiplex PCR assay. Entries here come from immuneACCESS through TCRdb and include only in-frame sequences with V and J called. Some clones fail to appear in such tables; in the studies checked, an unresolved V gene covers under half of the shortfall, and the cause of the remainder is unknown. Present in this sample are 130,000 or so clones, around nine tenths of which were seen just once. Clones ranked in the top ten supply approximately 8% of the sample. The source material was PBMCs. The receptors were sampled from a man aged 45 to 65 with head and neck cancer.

The CDR3 is CASSPLRSVSYEQYF. The CDR3 DNA is TGTGCCAGCAGCCCTCTTCGGTCTGTCTCCTACGAGCAGTACTTC. The chain is built from TRBV3-1 (or the pseudogene TRBV3-2) and TRBJ2-7; D not certain. Germline CDR1 is LGHDT and CDR2 is YNNKEL (reference sequence). The V and J ends lost 4 bases and 0 bases respectively, with 13 bases between them. The length of the CDR3 is 15 residues.

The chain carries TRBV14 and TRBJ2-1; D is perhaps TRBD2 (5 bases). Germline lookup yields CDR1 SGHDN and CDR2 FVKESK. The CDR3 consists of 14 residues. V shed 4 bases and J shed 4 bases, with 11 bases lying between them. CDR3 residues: CASSLRGHYNEQFF. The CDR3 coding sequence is TGTGCCAGCAGCCTACGGGGTCATTACAATGAGCAGTTCTTC.

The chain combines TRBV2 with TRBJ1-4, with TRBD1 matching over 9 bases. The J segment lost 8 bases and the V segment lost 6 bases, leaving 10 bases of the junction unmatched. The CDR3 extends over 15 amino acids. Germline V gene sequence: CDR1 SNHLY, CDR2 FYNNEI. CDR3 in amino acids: CASSGLGTGWEKLFF. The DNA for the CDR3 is TGTGCCAGCAGCGGGCTTGGGACAGGGTGGGAAAAACTGTTTTTT.

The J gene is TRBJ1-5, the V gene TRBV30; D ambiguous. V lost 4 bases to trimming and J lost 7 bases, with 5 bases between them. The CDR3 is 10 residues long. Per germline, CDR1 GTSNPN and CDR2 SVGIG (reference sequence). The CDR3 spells CAWNPQPQHF. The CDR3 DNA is TGTGCCTGGAACCCGCAGCCCCAGCATTTT.

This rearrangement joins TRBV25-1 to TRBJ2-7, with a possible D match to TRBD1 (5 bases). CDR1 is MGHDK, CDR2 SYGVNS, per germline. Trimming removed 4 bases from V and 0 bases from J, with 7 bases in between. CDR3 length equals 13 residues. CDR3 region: CASSVDSSYEQYF. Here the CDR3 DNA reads TGTGCCAGCAGTGTTGACAGCTCCTACGAGCAGTACTTC.

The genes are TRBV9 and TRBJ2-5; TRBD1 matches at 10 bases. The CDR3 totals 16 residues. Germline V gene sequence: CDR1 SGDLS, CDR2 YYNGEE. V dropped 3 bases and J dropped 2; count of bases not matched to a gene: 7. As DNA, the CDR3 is TGTGCCAGCAGCGCCGGACAGGGGGGTTTACAAGAGACCCAGTACTTC. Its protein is CASSAGQGGLQETQYF.

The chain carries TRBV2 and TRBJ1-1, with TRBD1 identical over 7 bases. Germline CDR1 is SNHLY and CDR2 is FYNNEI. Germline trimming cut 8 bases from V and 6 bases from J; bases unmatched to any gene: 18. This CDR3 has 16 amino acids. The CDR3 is CASVLTGTATKPEAFF. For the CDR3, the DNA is TGTGCCAGCGTACTAACCGGGACAGCGACTAAGCCTGAAGCTTTCTTT.

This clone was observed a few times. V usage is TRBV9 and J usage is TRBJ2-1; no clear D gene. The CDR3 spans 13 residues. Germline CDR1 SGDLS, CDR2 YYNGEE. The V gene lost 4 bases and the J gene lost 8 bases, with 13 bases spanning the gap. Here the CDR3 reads CASSPALMDEQFF. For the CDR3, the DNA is TGTGCCAGCAGCCCTGCTTTAATGGATGAGCAGTTCTTC.